This T cell receptor beta chain originates from a study of identifying expanded T cells in peripheral blood. The study, taken as a whole, reports: Variance in clone template counts between approximately 2-week samples significantly increased with total template count across all healthy donors. Differentially abundant clones: around 1.2 between replicates, 16.4 at around 2 weeks, 19 at four.

CDR3 length equals 14 residues. V dropped 9 bases and J dropped 3 bases, with 18 bases sitting between them. The germline V gene has CDR1 WSHSY and CDR2 SAAADI. Healthy donors had no documented immune events, such as infections, while sampled. The protocol was immunoSEQ multiplex PCR, while the TCRdb copy is restricted to in-frame clones and leaves out a portion. In the table there are some 78,000 clones, approximately 90% of which are singletons. Remarks on this clone: The antigen is unknown.

The J gene is TRBJ2-7, the V gene TRBV10-2, with a tentative D call TRBD2 (6 bases). The sample consisted of blood. The TCR comes from a person aged 18 to 70 in good health. CDR3 in amino acids: CASSPAGAYYEQYF. In nucleotides, the CDR3 is TGCGCCAGTTCTCCAGCGGGCGCCTACTACGAGCAGTACTTC.